Presented here are 3 T cell receptor beta chains from one specimen sequenced in a study of a mutant IDH1 vaccine in newly diagnosed glioma. Specified time point: week 35, safety follow-up. Every vaccination contained 300 ug of the mutant IDH1 20-mer peptide and was paired with topical imiquimod. What these receptors recognize is not known. Method: immunoSEQ multiplex PCR; TCRdb's copy keeps in-frame clones and lacks some. The data show about 69,000 clones, with around 86% seen just once and 1.5% to 2% held by the top ten. This sample comprised PBMCs, obtained from a glioma patient whose treatment included an IDH1 peptide vaccine. The receptors shown here come from a man aged 25-45 years with glioma.

The chain uses TRBV4-1 and TRBJ1-2; D unresolved. The CDR3 runs 15 residues. In germline, CDR1 is MGHRA, CDR2 YSYEKL. Trimming stripped 0 bases from V and 3 bases from J, with 11 bases between. DNA for the CDR3: TGCGCCAGCAGCCAAGATCGAGAGGGCTACTATGGCTACACCTTC. It codes for CASSQDREGYYGYTF.

The rearrangement joins TRBV20-1 to TRBJ1-2; D not certain. The CDR3 is 11 amino acids. Germline V CDR1 and CDR2: DFQATT, SNEGSKA (reference sequence). Trimming removed 2 bases from V and 3 bases from J, with 4 bases in between. This chain's CDR3 is CSARRDYGYTF. As DNA, the CDR3 is TGCAGTGCTAGACGGGACTATGGCTACACCTTC.

The chain carries TRBV6-1 and TRBJ2-3; D is undetermined. Germline V gene sequence: CDR1 MNHNS, CDR2 SASEGT. The CDR3 spans 11 residues. V was clipped by 7 bases and J by 1 base, with 3 bases between them. The CDR3 spells CASIGTDTQYF. In DNA form, the CDR3 reads TGTGCCAGCATTGGCACAGATACGCAGTATTTT.